The clone carrying this TCR beta chain turned up a few times. Its antigen is not identified. Samples underwent the assay at deep level. Clones were read by immunoSEQ multiplex PCR, and TCRdb kept only the in-frame ones, dropping some. Of approximately 2.1 million clones detected, roughly 93% appear once; the ten largest clones hold 0.3% to 0.4%. The entry originates in a study of shared clonotypes between healthy human individuals. Study-wide context: Those who served as donors were two women and a few men between the ages of 18 and 49. General study results and limits: Sequencing depth was expected to influence donor clonotype sharing. Sample collection involved blood only; tissue repertoires are likely different.

Sequencing was done on a sample of naive CD4+ T cells from PBMCs. Documented subset: CD45RA+ positively selected. This TCR came from a man between 18 and 35 years old in good health. Some clones in this sample may be carry-over from other donors' samples.

The CDR3, as DNA: TGCGCCAGCAGCCTCTCGTTGGGGCTAGGAGAAAAACTGTTTTTT. Translating it yields CASSLSLGLGEKLFF. This rearrangement joins TRBV4-1 to TRBJ1-4; the D gene is possibly TRBD1 (5 bases). Germline V gene data show CDR1 as MGHRA and CDR2 as YSYEKL. Trimming took off 4 bases at V and 8 bases at J, with 17 bases between the two ends. This CDR3 has 15 amino acids.